A selection of T cell receptor beta chains follows, all from one sample in a study of blood T cell repertoires in COVID-19. Clones were read by immunoSEQ multiplex PCR, and TCRdb kept only the in-frame ones, dropping some. This sample has around 94,000 clones, with about 85% found just once. Specimen: peripheral blood. These receptors came from a woman aged 50 to 65 with COVID-19, enrolled during active disease. The CDR3 runs from the conserved cysteine through the conserved F or W. The D gene is left open where the match is weak. Clone size is not always given. Where it is, it says once, few, many or a class for expanded clones.

>NA|TRBV7-2|NA|TRBJ2-6
TGTGCCAGCAGCTTAACAATCTCTGGGGCCAACGTCCTGACTTTC
CASSLTISGANVLTF
>NA|TRBV9|NA|TRBJ2-7
TGTGCCAGCAGCAAAACTGACACAGGGCTTCCCTACGAGCAGTACTTC
CASSKTDTGLPYEQYF
>TRBD1|TRBV6-6|NA|TRBJ1-1
TGTGCCAGCACCCCGACAGGGAGGACTGAAGCTTTCTTT
CASTPTGRTEAFF
>NA|TRBV6-5|few|TRBJ2-1
TGTGCCAGCAGTTACGGTGGGGCGGGGAACAATGAGCAGTTCTTC
CASSYGGAGNNEQFF
>TRBD1|TRBV10-1|NA|TRBJ2-4
TGCGCCAGCAGTGGGGGACAGGGCTTAGCCAAAAACATTCAGTACTTC
CASSGGQGLAKNIQYF
>TRBD1|TRBV28|NA|TRBJ2-7
TGTGCCAGCGAGGGGACAGGGACCTACGAGCAGTACTTC
CASEGTGTYEQYF
>TRBD2|TRBV7-3|few|TRBJ2-7
TGTGCCAGCAGCATGACTAGCGGGGGTGAGCAGTACTTC
CASSMTSGGEQYF
>NA|TRBV5-1|NA|TRBJ2-3
TGCGCCAGCAGCTTAGGGGTGGGGGGAAAGACAGATACGCAGTATTTT
CASSLGVGGKTDTQYF
>TRBD2|TRBV2|NA|TRBJ2-1
TGTGCCAGCGGGGGCGGGGGGGGATACAATGAGCAGTTCTTC
CASGGGGGYNEQFF
>TRBD1|TRBV7-2|NA|TRBJ1-5
TGTGCCAGCAGCTTAGTTCAGGGGGTGAATCAGCCCCAGCATTTT
CASSLVQGVNQPQHF
>TRBD1|TRBV6-5|NA|TRBJ2-1
TGTGCCAGCAGTTTGACAGGGGGTGGGAATGAGCAGTTCTTC
CASSLTGGGNEQFF
>NA|TRBV19|NA|TRBJ1-6
TGTGCCAGTAGTAGGGCGGGGGTTTCACCCCTCCACTTT
CASSRAGVSPLHF
>TRBD1|TRBV6-5|NA|TRBJ2-3
TGTGCCAGCAGTTATGGAACAGGGGAAGGAGCAGATACGCAGTATTTT
CASSYGTGEGADTQYF
>TRBD1|TRBV7-3|NA|TRBJ1-2
TGTGCCAGCACCTTAGGCCCGGGACAGGGGGCGGAGGACTATGGCTACACCTTC
CASTLGPGQGAEDYGYTF
>NA|TRBV11-2|NA|TRBJ1-1
TGTGCCAGCAGCTTAGATCGGAGGACTGAAGCTTTCTTT
CASSLDRRTEAFF
>TRBD2|TRBV25-1|NA|TRBJ2-4
TGTGCCAGCAGTGAATATGGCGGGGGGGCGGAAAACATTCAGTACTTC
CASSEYGGGAENIQYF
>TRBD2|TRBV7-2|NA|TRBJ2-2
TGTGCCAGCAGCTTAAGGACTAGCGTTCCCGGGGAGCTGTTTTTT
CASSLRTSVPGELFF
>NA|TRBV10-2|NA|TRBJ2-7
TGCGCCAGCAGTGGAGTGTCCCAGCGGGCCTACGAGCAGTACTTC
CASSGVSQRAYEQYF
>TRBD1|TRBV7-9|NA|TRBJ2-1
TGTGCCAGCAGCTTAGTTCAGGGGGTGTATGAGCAGTTCTTC
CASSLVQGVYEQFF
>NA|TRBV7-2|NA|TRBJ1-2
TGTGCCAGCAGCAATACAGGCCCCCCTAACTATGGCTACACCTTC
CASSNTGPPNYGYTF
>TRBD2|TRBV15|NA|TRBJ2-7
TGTGCCACCATGCCCGGGGGGAGTACCTACGAGCAGTACTTC
CATMPGGSTYEQYF
>TRBD2|TRBV6-6|NA|TRBJ2-1
TGTGCCAGCAGTCCGGGGGTAGCGGGGGAGAATGAGCAGTTCTTC
CASSPGVAGENEQFF
>NA|TRBV6-2/TRBV6-3|NA|TRBJ2-2
TGTGCCAGCAGTATTCAAGTCGGGGGCACCGGGGAGCTGTTTTTT
CASSIQVGGTGELFF
>NA|TRBV5-1|NA|TRBJ2-2
TGCGCCAGCAGCTCAACGACACCTTACACCGGGGAGCTGTTTTTT
CASSSTTPYTGELFF
>NA|TRBV18|NA|TRBJ1-2
TGTGCCAGCTCAGTTGCGGGAGGCAGGGTTCTCCATAACTATGGCTACACCTTC
CASSVAGGRVLHNYGYTF